The T cell receptor beta chain described here comes from a study of cytomegalovirus exposure and HLA in healthy donors. Looking at the study overall: A previous analysis identified around 120 million unique TCR beta sequences derived from 180 million or so T cells. Notes on the study in general: In vitro data verified three CMV-associated chains as specific for CMV antigens. Reports indicated that the classifier achieved high specificity and sensitivity in diagnosing cytomegalovirus status. The listing of about 150 TCR beta chains classed them as cytomegalovirus-associated.

It was with 60 Vbeta and 13 Jbeta primers that the PCR ran. Method: immunoSEQ multiplex PCR; TCRdb's copy keeps in-frame clones and lacks some. The sample has 60,000 to 75,000 clones; about four fifths are singletons. The CDR3 loop spans 15 amino acids. CDR1 and CDR2 (germline): MGHDK, SYGVNS. The V and J ends lost 0 bases and 3 bases respectively, with 8 bases between them. On this clone itself: What it binds is unknown.

The sample was PBMCs. The TCR sequence derives from a man aged 18 to 30 in good health and CMV-seropositive. The rearrangement uses TRBV25-1 and TRBJ1-4; no clear D. CDR3 region: CASSEYAMANEKLFF. The CDR3 DNA is TGTGCCAGCAGTGAATACGCTATGGCTAATGAAAAACTGTTTTTT.